The clone carrying this T cell receptor (beta chain) was seen ten or more times. The antigen is not known. Germline V gene sequence: CDR1 SGHTA, CDR2 FQGNSA. With 0 bases removed from V and 3 bases from J, the gap between germline ends came to 9 bases. CDR3 length equals 14 residues. This entry is derived from a study of post-analysis software for immune sequencing data. Study in general: Secondary progressive, relapsing-remitting and progressive-relapsing multiple sclerosis were among the included disease courses.

Findings of the study overall: Patients used four to six TRBV segments, including TRBV5-6, TRBV5-1 and TRBV20-1, more often than controls. Strong co-clustering by F measure was evident for samples that had been prepared in the same batch. Versus controls, multiple sclerosis patients showed significantly lower diversity (normalized Chao1).

Unique molecular identifiers were built into the TCR beta cDNA libraries. Around 500,000 cDNA molecules were obtained per 1 to 10 million input T cells. One entry per CDR3 protein, called by TCRdb with MiXCR from the PCR reads. Of over 150,000 distinct CDR3 sequences listed, around 28% are singletons. This sequence was found in a girl aged 5-17 years with multiple sclerosis. Sequencing was performed on blood. The chain links TRBV7-2 to TRBJ2-7; D gene ambiguous. CDR3 in amino acids: CASSLALSGYEQYF. In DNA, the CDR3 is TGTGCCAGCAGCTTAGCGTTAAGTGGCTACGAGCAGTACTTC.